One and the same sample provided the 32 T cell receptor beta chains below, sequenced in a study of blood T cell repertoires in COVID-19. Only in-frame clones appear in the TCRdb table, and some are missing; sequencing was by immunoSEQ multiplex PCR. Of 3,200 or so clones in the sample, 75% to 90% are singletons; the top ten hold over 6%. Material for sequencing was peripheral blood. These receptors came from a human donor with active COVID-19. The donor label of this sample is uncertain.

The chain carries TRBV6-5 and TRBJ2-7; perhaps TRBD2 as D (6 bases). Germline CDR1 reads MNHEY; CDR2 reads SVGAGI. The CDR3 is 15 amino acids. The V and J ends lost 4 bases and 0 bases respectively, with 13 bases between them. The CDR3 loop reads CASSSMGGSSYEQYF. The CDR3 nucleotides read TGTGCCAGCAGTTCCATGGGGGGAAGCTCCTACGAGCAGTACTTC.

The CDR3 sequence: CASSTLSGAVNYNEQFF. For the CDR3, the DNA is TGTGCCAGCTCAACGCTTAGCGGAGCTGTTAATTACAATGAGCAGTTCTTC. The chain combines TRBV18 with TRBJ2-1, with D perhaps TRBD2 (6 bases). CDR1 is KGHSH, CDR2 LQKENI, per germline. The V and J ends lost 5 bases and 4 bases respectively, with 21 bases between them. The CDR3 is 17 amino acids.

This clone was counted once. The rearrangement links TRBV11-2 to TRBJ2-1, with 14 bases matching TRBD2. CDR3 size: 14 residues. The V segment lost 8 bases and the J segment 9 bases; nucleotides outside the gene matches: 6. Germline CDR1 reads SGHAT; CDR2 reads FQNNGV. CDR3: CASSGLAGEGEQFF. The CDR3 DNA sequence: TGTGCCAGCTCGGGACTAGCGGGGGAGGGTGAGCAGTTCTTC.

The chain uses TRBV7-2 and TRBJ2-1; D remains unclear. There are 10 residues in the CDR3. Germline CDR1 reads SGHTA; CDR2 reads FQGNSA. Trimming shortened V by 7 bases and J by 8 bases, and 6 bases separated the two germline ends. The CDR3 sequence: CASMFYEQFF. DNA of the CDR3: TGTGCCAGCATGTTCTATGAGCAGTTCTTC.

The rearrangement links TRBV19 to TRBJ1-2; 7 bases are a match to TRBD1. The CDR3 is 14 residues long. The V and J ends lost 2 bases and 2 bases, in that order; junction bases with no gene match: 2. Per the germline V gene, CDR1 is LNHDA and CDR2 is SQIVND (reference sequence). CDR3 loop: CASSITGANYGYTF. CDR3 coding DNA: TGTGCCAGTAGTATAACAGGGGCCAACTATGGCTACACCTTC.

This chain joins TRBV4-2 and TRBJ1-6, with TRBD1 matching over 7 bases. Germline-derived CDR1 and CDR2 are LGHNA and YNFKEQ. V lost 1 base to trimming and J lost 0 bases; unmatched junction nucleotides: 6. This CDR3 is built from 18 residues. In nucleotides, the CDR3 is TGTGCCAGCAGCCAAGGGGACAGTCCCAGCTCCTATAATTCACCCCTCCACTTT. It specifies CASSQGDSPSSYNSPLHF.

The chain is built from TRBV27 and TRBJ2-5, with D perhaps TRBD2 (6 bases). CDR1 MNHEY and CDR2 SMNVEV come from the germline V gene (reference sequence). The CDR3 extends over 13 amino acids. The germline V and J ends were trimmed by 8 bases and 2 bases, with 12 bases remaining between them. CDR3 DNA sequence: TGTGCCAGCGGAACGGGACTTCAAGAGACCCAGTACTTC. It yields the protein CASGTGLQETQYF.

This rearrangement joins TRBV27 to TRBJ1-5; 9 bases fit TRBD1. The germline gives CDR1 MNHEY, CDR2 SMNVEV (reference sequence). The CDR3 spans 15 residues. V shed 2 bases and J 7 bases; nucleotides not matched to a gene: 6. CDR3 sequence: CASSLEGTGRQPQHF. In nucleotides, the CDR3 is TGTGCCAGCAGTTTAGAAGGGACAGGGAGACAGCCCCAGCATTTT.

The CDR3 sequence: CASSTRTSGGSPLSGANVLTF. In nucleotides, the CDR3 is TGCGCCAGCAGCACCCGGACTAGCGGGGGGTCCCCCCTCTCTGGGGCCAACGTCCTGACTTTC. The rearrangement links TRBV4-1 to TRBJ2-6; TRBD2 matches 14 bases. The CDR3 extends over 21 amino acids. Germline V gene sequence: CDR1 MGHRA, CDR2 YSYEKL. V was pared by 5 bases and J by 0 bases, with 12 bases of the junction left unmatched.

This clone was counted once. V usage is TRBV14 and J usage is TRBJ2-1; D is possibly TRBD2 (7 bases). The germline V gene has CDR1 SGHDN and CDR2 FVKESK. The CDR3 length is 15 residues. Trimming took 4 bases from V and 4 from J, leaving 14 bases between them. The CDR3 DNA follows: TGTGCCAGCAGCCTAACCGGGGGGCCGTACAATGAGCAGTTCTTC. Translating gives CASSLTGGPYNEQFF.

The chain joins TRBV11-2 to TRBJ1-1; 9 bases line up with TRBD1. CDR3 length: 14 residues. Germline trimming cut 6 bases from V and 5 bases from J; bases unmatched to any gene: 7. Germline CDR1 and CDR2: SGHAT and FQNNGV. The CDR3 DNA reads TGTGCCAGCAGTAGGGACAGGGAGACGACTGAAGCTTTCTTT. It codes for CASSRDRETTEAFF.

The chain links TRBV27 to TRBJ1-2, with TRBD1 as a possible D gene (6 bases). Trimming removed 4 bases from V and 4 bases from J, with 19 bases in between. This CDR3 has 16 residues. Germline loops: CDR1 MNHEY, CDR2 SMNVEV (reference sequence). The chain's CDR3 is CASSSHGGLAFYGYTF. The CDR3 nucleotides are TGTGCCAGCAGTTCCCACGGGGGGCTCGCCTTCTATGGCTACACCTTC.

This chain connects TRBV27 to TRBJ2-1; D unclear. The CDR3 contains 19 residues. Germline V gives CDR1 MNHEY, CDR2 SMNVEV (reference sequence). The V end lost 3 bases, the J end lost 9 bases, and 30 bases lay between the germline ends. This chain's CDR3 is CASSLSPRSPAGFMVEQFF. The CDR3 DNA is TGTGCCAGCAGTTTGTCCCCACGATCCCCAGCAGGATTCATGGTTGAGCAGTTCTTC.

CDR3 protein: CASSLEQGSNYGYTF. The CDR3 DNA follows: TGTGCCAGCAGCTTGGAGCAGGGAAGTAACTATGGCTACACCTTC. The V call is TRBV5-6, the J call TRBJ1-2; TRBD1 might be the D (5 bases). The germline CDR1 and CDR2 sequences are SGHDT and YYEEEE. The CDR3 runs to 15 residues. With 0 bases removed from V and 1 base from J, the gap between germline ends came to 10 bases.

The sample holds a few counts of this clone. The chain employs TRBV3-1 (or the pseudogene TRBV3-2) and TRBJ1-2, with TRBD1 as a possible D gene (5 bases). Trimming cost V 2 bases and J 4 bases, with 8 bases left between them. Germline lookup yields CDR1 LGHDT and CDR2 YNNKEL (reference sequence). The CDR3 is made up of 13 amino acids. The CDR3 DNA is TGTGCCAGCAGCCAAACAGACAGCTATGGCTACACCTTC. Its protein product is CASSQTDSYGYTF.

The genes are TRBV6-6 and TRBJ2-5; tentative D call: TRBD2 (7 bases). V lost 5 bases, J lost 3 bases, and 13 bases lay in between. The CDR3 is made up of 14 amino acids. CDR1 and CDR2 from the germline V gene are MNHNY and SVGAGI (reference sequence). Here the CDR3 reads CASSPGGREETQYF. The CDR3 coding sequence is TGTGCCAGCAGTCCCGGGGGGCGCGAAGAGACCCAGTACTTC.

The J gene is TRBJ2-3, the V gene TRBV28, with D perhaps matching TRBD2 (6 bases). V lost 4 bases, J lost 7 bases, and 30 bases lay in between. The CDR3 has 19 residues. Germline values: CDR1 MDHEN, CDR2 SYDVKM. The CDR3 DNA sequence: TGTGCCAGCAGTTACCCCCTAGCGTTCCACACGAACCCACGGAATACGCAGTATTTT. Translation gives CASSYPLAFHTNPRNTQYF.

The chain uses TRBV6-5 and TRBJ1-4, with D perhaps matching TRBD1 (6 bases). The CDR3 runs to 15 residues. Per germline, CDR1 MNHEY and CDR2 SVGAGI. Trimming removed 6 bases from V and 3 bases from J, with 14 bases in between. This CDR3 reads CASRGGGAANEKLFF. In DNA, the CDR3 is TGTGCCAGCAGGGGCGGGGGCGCGGCTAATGAAAAACTGTTTTTT.

This clone was counted a single time. V usage is TRBV5-1 and J usage is TRBJ2-2, with 7 bases identical to TRBD2. V trimming: 4 bases; J trimming: 0 bases; junction bases outside the gene matches: 15. Germline V gives CDR1 SGHRS, CDR2 YFSETQ. The CDR3 length is 19 residues. CDR3 protein: CASSGGMTVGGSNTGELFF. In DNA form, the CDR3 reads TGCGCCAGCAGCGGGGGAATGACGGTGGGAGGGTCGAACACCGGGGAGCTGTTTTTT.

The rearrangement joins TRBV7-8 to TRBJ2-3, with 10 bases identical to TRBD2. The J segment lost 6 bases and the V segment lost 2 bases, leaving 5 bases of the junction unmatched. CDR3 size: 15 residues. Germline assignment: CDR1 SGHVS and CDR2 FQNEAQ. CDR3 nucleotides: TGTGCCAGCAGCTTACGAGCGGGGGGGCCGGATACGCAGTATTTT. This encodes CASSLRAGGPDTQYF.

The chain has TRBV29-1 and TRBJ2-3; 7 bases agree with TRBD1. The V gene's germline CDR1 is SQVTM and CDR2 ANQGSEA. The CDR3 is 18 residues long. J gave up 2 bases and V 0 bases, and 14 bases lay outside the gene matches. The CDR3 spells CSVEDTRQGSLVTDTQYF. CDR3 nucleotide sequence: TGCAGCGTTGAAGACACGAGACAGGGAAGTCTGGTCACAGATACGCAGTATTTT.

The V call is TRBV2, the J call TRBJ2-3; TRBD2 aligns across 13 bases. The CDR3 is 16 amino acids. Trimming cost V 10 bases and J 0 bases; bases outside gene matches: 7. CDR1 is SNHLY and CDR2 is FYNNEI in the germline V gene. The CDR3 DNA sequence: TGTGCCATCCGGGGACTAGCGGGGCACAGCACAGATACGCAGTATTTT. This translates into CAIRGLAGHSTDTQYF.

A single count supports this clone. This chain connects TRBV14 to TRBJ2-7; 9 bases align to TRBD1. CDR1 SGHDN and CDR2 FVKESK come from the germline V gene. CDR3 length: 14 amino acids. The V segment lost 0 bases and the J segment 6 bases; nucleotides outside the gene matches: 3. CDR3 sequence reads: CASSQETGGVEQYF. The CDR3 DNA reads as TGTGCCAGCAGCCAAGAGACAGGGGGGGTCGAGCAGTACTTC.

The J gene is TRBJ2-7, the V gene TRBV6-2 or TRBV6-3; TRBD2 matches at 8 bases. V was clipped by 5 bases and J by 4 bases; unmatched bases: 7. The germline V gene encodes CDR1 MNHEY and CDR2 SVGEGT. The CDR3 has 14 residues. The DNA of the CDR3 is TGTGCCAGCAGTCGCGATAGCGGGGTATACGAGCAGTACGTC. This encodes CASSRDSGVYEQYV.

The chain combines TRBV7-2 with TRBJ2-5; D is ambiguous. The V gene lost 2 bases and the J gene lost 0 bases, with 10 bases spanning the gap. Germline lookup yields CDR1 SGHTA and CDR2 FQGNSA. The CDR3 has 15 residues. The CDR3 sequence: CASSLPQPYQETQYF. CDR3 nucleotide sequence: TGTGCCAGCAGCTTACCACAGCCGTACCAAGAGACCCAGTACTTC.

This clone was seen a single time. V and J are TRBV9 and TRBJ2-6; 9 bases line up with TRBD1. V lost 7 bases to trimming and J lost 2 bases; unmatched junction nucleotides: 10. Germline values: CDR1 SGDLS, CDR2 YYNGEE. The CDR3 runs 17 residues. The CDR3 bases are TGTGCCAGCGGGGATGACAGGGGGTTAACTGGGGCCAACGTCCTGACTTTC. Residues: CASGDDRGLTGANVLTF.

The rearrangement joins TRBV4-1 to TRBJ2-7; the D gene is possibly TRBD1 (7 bases). The germline V gene encodes CDR1 MGHRA and CDR2 YSYEKL. This CDR3 spans 16 amino acids. Trimming removed 1 base at V and 3 bases at J, with 16 bases between. As DNA, the CDR3 is TGCGCCAGCAGCCAAGGGTATGGTCAGGGGGGCTACGAGCAGTACTTC. Its protein is CASSQGYGQGGYEQYF.

This rearrangement joins TRBV21-1 to TRBJ1-2. TRBV21-1 is shown as a pseudogene. This CDR3 is built from 14 residues. The CDR3 sequence is CATRGELKNYGYTF. The CDR3 DNA is TGTGCCACCCGAGGTGAACTGAAGAACTATGGCTACACCTTC.

This chain links TRBV6-1 with TRBJ1-2, with TRBD1 identical over 7 bases. The CDR3 is 15 amino acids. Trimming at V came to 2 bases and at J to 4 bases, leaving 7 bases not matched to a gene. Germline V gives CDR1 MNHNS, CDR2 SASEGT. The CDR3 is CASSERQGVSYGYTF. The CDR3 coding sequence is TGTGCCAGCAGTGAACGACAGGGAGTATCCTATGGCTACACCTTC.

The chain links TRBV27 to TRBJ2-2; 7 bases are shared with TRBD1. This CDR3 spans 14 amino acids. V was clipped by 7 bases and J by 3 bases; unmatched bases: 5. Germline V CDR1 and CDR2: MNHEY, SMNVEV (reference sequence). The CDR3 protein is CASKGAGHTGELFF. CDR3 nucleotides: TGTGCCAGCAAGGGGGCGGGCCACACCGGGGAGCTGTTTTTT.

This sequence joins TRBV10-3 and TRBJ2-7; 7 positions match TRBD1. The CDR3 contains 16 residues. The germline gives CDR1 ENHRY, CDR2 SYGVKD. V dropped 8 bases and J dropped 4; count of bases not matched to a gene: 17. CDR3 in DNA: TGTGCCATCTCGAAATCCGGGACAGCGAGATCTTACGAGCAGTACTTC. Translated: CAISKSGTARSYEQYF.

The genes are TRBV19 and TRBJ2-2, with 11 bases aligning to TRBD2. The germline V gene has CDR1 LNHDA and CDR2 SQIVND (reference sequence). The V segment lost 2 bases and the J segment 2 bases; nucleotides outside the gene matches: 10. This CDR3 comprises 19 residues. CDR3 nucleotide sequence: TGTGCCAGTAGTATAAACCGGCTAGCGGGGGGTCCAAACACCGGGGAGCTGTTTTTT. This encodes CASSINRLAGGPNTGELFF.